This T cell receptor (beta chain) derives from a study of CD8 T cells in ankylosing spondylitis (TCRdb year 2017). Turning to the overall study: The study profiled T cell receptor beta repertoires in healthy donors and ankylosing spondylitis patients to find disease-linked TCR variants. The full study cohort was made up of approximately 27 ankylosing spondylitis patients and roughly 100 healthy donors. Samples of peripheral blood were taken, and for ankylosing spondylitis patients, synovial fluid was collected as well.

The data were produced on an Illumina HiSeq 2500. Quantitative 5'-RACE with molecular barcodes was the method used to prepare the TCR beta libraries. The original methods were these. Disease-linked TCR variants were identified with a new computational method built on a probabilistic model of VDJ rearrangement. The raw public data were reprocessed by TCRdb itself: fastp quality trimming at Q25, MiXCR clonotype calling, in-frame beta chains only. Merged by CDR3 protein, the rows form single entries marked with the most common genes and DNA. TCRdb, rather than the study authors, made the V and J calls. For this sample there are approximately 400,000 distinct CDR3 sequences; more than 25% appear just once. Together, the top ten hold about 0.92% of the sample. As to this clonotype: No cognate antigen has been identified for it. Per-base qualities were not stored, and no clone one base away is much larger.

Paper-wide results and their limitations: A TCR beta motif of seven or eight highly homologous amino acid variants appeared characteristic of blood from ankylosing spondylitis patients. According to the report, matched synovial fluid samples from ankylosing spondylitis patients were significantly enriched for the disease-linked clones. The disease-linked clones had a CD8+ phenotype and were found at relatively low frequencies in peripheral blood. Some motif variants were previously reported in synovial fluid and blood of reactive arthritis patients, suggesting common disease-initiation mechanisms.

This sequence was found in a male donor with ankylosing spondylitis. Material: blood, either unsorted or a sorted T cell fraction (not recorded which).

The encoded CDR3 is CSARNRDRGPVSNQPQHF. The nucleotide sequence is given as TGCAGTGCTAGAAACCGGGACAGGGGTCCAGTAAGCAATCAGCCCCAGCATTTT. The chain links TRBV20-1 with TRBJ1-5; the junction holds 10 bases that match TRBD1. At the junction V is shortened by 2 bases and J by 1 base; bases outside the gene matches: 11. The cysteine opens and the phenylalanine closes a CDR3 of 18 amino acids. Only CDR3 DNA is held: 54 bases, read in frame from base 1. The germline V gene (reference sequence) yields DFQATT for CDR1 and SNEGSKA for CDR2.